Sequencing of this TCR beta chain was carried out in a study of CD8+CD57+ T cells in acquired aplastic anemia. For the study at large: The study obtained an average of 3.2 ug of DNA from sorted CD4+ and CD8+ cells. In CD4+ cells, healthy donors produced an average of approximately 10 million reads.

The study profiled TCR beta VDJ and CDR3 using genomic DNA as template. TCRdb analysed the reads with MiXCR anew, one entry per CDR3 protein. The table lists 400,000 to 450,000 distinct CDR3 sequences, 65% to 80% of them singletons, with 4% in the top ten. The sample holds one count of this clonotype. Antigen specificity is unknown. Germline lookup yields CDR1 SGHNT and CDR2 YYREEE (reference sequence). CDR3 length equals 17 residues. V lost 4 bases and J lost 2; bases outside the gene matches: 9. Study-level results: Patients were compared with controls for CD8+ Simpson's diversity, and no significant difference emerged. The study identified twenty-nine CD8+ CDR3 sequences shared by patients and controls.

The V gene is TRBV5-4, the J gene TRBJ2-5; 12 bases map to TRBD2. Source material: sorted CD4+, CD8+, or CD8+CD57+ T cells (not recorded which) from PBMCs. The clonotype was recovered from a human donor in good health, serving as a control. The CDR3 region has the DNA TGTGCCAGCAGCGTGACTAGCGGGGGCCCCGAACAAGAGACCCAGTACTTC. This codes for CASSVTSGGPEQETQYF.